This T cell receptor (beta chain) was identified in a study of blood T cells in healthy people across ages. Study results and caveats: The percentage of naive T cells correlated strongly with TCR beta diversity.

The study isolated at least 6.5 million PBMCs from each sample. A second PCR, run for about 6 to 11 cycles, used a sample-barcoded 5' primer plus a J-beta primer mix. Template switching added a 12-random-nucleotide identifier to every cDNA molecule. MiXCR, applied by TCRdb to the 5' RACE reads, yields one record per CDR3 protein. The repertoire holds 1.5 million to 2 million distinct CDR3 sequences, with 49% as singletons. The V and J ends lost 6 bases and 1 base, in that order; junction bases with no gene match: 5. CDR3 size: 16 residues. The V gene's germline CDR1 is SGHTA and CDR2 FQGNSA. Note on this clonotype: The target antigen is unknown.

Sequencing used blood. The sequence was obtained from a woman in her 40s in good health. The rearrangement uses TRBV7-2 and TRBJ2-1; TRBD2 matches 11 bases. The DNA of the CDR3 is TGTGCCAGCAGAAAGACTAGCGGGGAATCCTACAATGAGCAGTTCTTC. Amino acid sequence: CASRKTSGESYNEQFF.